The entry below describes one T cell receptor beta chain. Antigen specificity is unknown. At one end the junction does not follow the germline gene, possibly because of a read error. TCRdb analysed the multiplex PCR reads with MiXCR anew, one entry per CDR3 protein. In the table there are under 250,000 distinct CDR3 sequences, around 32% of which are singletons. From germline, CDR1 is SSHAT and CDR2 FNYEAQ (reference sequence). This CDR3 is 19 amino acids long. Samples came from axillary lymph nodes draining the breast cancer. This entry is derived from a study of breast tumors, draining lymph nodes, adjacent tissues. Broader study findings: The lymph node origin of tumor T cells was framed as consistent with a hypothesis, not demonstrated. Data fit most tumor T cells coming from lymph node, expanding in tumor. Luminal-like breast cancer showed significantly higher tumor–nontumor repertoire similarity than basal-like. Compared with lymph nodes, tumors were less diverse; compared with nontumor tissue, more.

Sequences were obtained from axillary lymph node tissue. The sequence was obtained from a female donor with breast cancer. Some clones in this sample may be carry-over from other donors' samples. This chain links TRBV7-7 with TRBJ2-2, with 12 bases that match TRBD2. The DNA of the CDR3 is TGTGCTAGCAGCTTAGCGTCGACTAGCGGGGGAAGCCCTCCCGGGGAGCTGTTTTTT. Its translation: CASSLASTSGGSPPGELFF.